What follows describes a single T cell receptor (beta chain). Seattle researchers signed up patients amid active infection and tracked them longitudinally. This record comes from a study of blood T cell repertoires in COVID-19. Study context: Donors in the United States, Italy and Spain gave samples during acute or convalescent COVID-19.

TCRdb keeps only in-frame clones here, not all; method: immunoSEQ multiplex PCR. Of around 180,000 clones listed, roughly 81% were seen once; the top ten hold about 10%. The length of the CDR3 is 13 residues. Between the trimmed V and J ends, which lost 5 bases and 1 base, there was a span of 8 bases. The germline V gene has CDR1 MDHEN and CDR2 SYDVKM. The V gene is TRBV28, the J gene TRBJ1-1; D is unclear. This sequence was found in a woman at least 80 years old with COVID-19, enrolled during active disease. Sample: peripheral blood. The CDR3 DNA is TGTGCCAGCAGTCCCCGGGGGAACACTGAAGCTTTCTTT. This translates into CASSPRGNTEAFF.